Each of the 8 T cell receptor beta chains below was sequenced from the same sample in a study of control samples from healthy donors and cancer patients. Sequencing was performed with immunoSEQ multiplex PCR; in TCRdb, only in-frame clones are kept and a portion is missing. The sample yields 20,000 to 25,000 clones, 83% seen once. Sequencing was done on a sample of PBMCs. The source of these receptors is a man between 60 and 75 years old with head and neck cancer.

The V and J genes are TRBV28 and TRBJ1-5; TRBD1 is a possible D gene (5 bases). Trimming pared 2 bases from V and 7 bases from J, leaving 9 bases between. The germline V gene has CDR1 MDHEN and CDR2 SYDVKM. The CDR3 length is 13 residues. The CDR3 region is CASSLLGGQPQHF. The CDR3, as DNA: TGTGCCAGCAGTTTACTGGGGGGACAGCCCCAGCATTTT.

The chain has TRBV7-8 and TRBJ1-5, with a tentative D call TRBD1 (6 bases). The CDR3 runs 14 residues. Trimming took 0 bases from V and 6 from J, leaving 9 bases between them. CDR1 is SGHVS, CDR2 FQNEAQ, per germline. The CDR3 DNA reads TGTGCCAGCAGCTTAGCGACAGGCGGTCAGCCCCAGCATTTT. Residues: CASSLATGGQPQHF.

V gene TRBV19 combines with J gene TRBJ2-7; possibly TRBD2 for D (6 bases). V lost 5 bases to trimming and J lost 5 bases, with 25 bases between them. The germline V gene encodes CDR1 LNHDA and CDR2 SQIVND (reference sequence). The CDR3 runs 17 residues. CDR3 DNA: TGTGCCAGTAGTTTAAGGGGACTGGGGTTCGCGGTCCACGAGCAGTACTTC. This gives the protein CASSLRGLGFAVHEQYF.

The chain combines TRBV7-9 with TRBJ1-2; D uncertain. The CDR3 has 12 residues. V lost 3 bases, J lost 5 bases, and 7 bases lay in between. Germline lookup yields CDR1 SEHNR and CDR2 FQNEAQ (reference sequence). CDR3 coding DNA: TGTGCCAGCAGCTTGGGTTGGTATGGCTACACCTTC. This encodes CASSLGWYGYTF. Supplemented by reference TRBV7-9 and TRBJ1-2, the full variable domain reads DTGVSQNPRHKITKRGQNVTFRCDPISEHNRLYWYRQTLGQGPEFLTYFQNEAQLEKSRLLSDRFSAERPKGSFSTLEIQRTEQGDSAMYLCASSLGWYGYTFGSGTRLTVV.

This chain joins TRBV29-1 and TRBJ2-1; 12 bases fit TRBD2. From germline, CDR1 is SQVTM and CDR2 ANQGSEA. The CDR3 totals 13 residues. Germline trimming cut 8 bases from V and 4 bases from J; bases unmatched to any gene: 3. For the CDR3, the DNA is TGCAGCTTCGGGACTAGCGGGTACAATGAGCAGTTCTTC. Its protein product is CSFGTSGYNEQFF.

A few counts support this clone. The chain recombines TRBV5-4 with TRBJ2-5; the match to TRBD1 covers 7 bases. From germline, CDR1 is SGHNT and CDR2 YYREEE (reference sequence). The V segment lost 0 bases and the J segment 4 bases; nucleotides outside the gene matches: 3. The CDR3 is made up of 14 amino acids. The DNA for the CDR3 is TGTGCCAGCAGCTTGGAAGGGGGCAGAGAGACCCAGTACTTC. Its translation is CASSLEGGRETQYF.

This clone turned up a few times. A read error may account for a junction end that differs from germline. The chain is built from TRBV7-2 and TRBJ2-3; 10 nucleotides align to TRBD2. Germline loops: CDR1 SGHTA, CDR2 FQGNSA. The CDR3 runs 15 residues. This CDR3 reads CASSLAGASTDTQYF. The CDR3, as DNA: TGTGCCAGCAGCCTAGCGGGGGCATCCACAGATACGCAGTATTTT.

The chain employs TRBV2 and TRBJ1-2, with D hard to call. The CDR3 runs 12 residues. V gave up 6 bases and J gave up 4 bases, with 9 bases separating them. The V gene's germline CDR1 is SNHLY and CDR2 FYNNEI. The CDR3 DNA reads as TGTGCCAGCAGCGGAGACCTCTATGGCTACACCTTC. Translated: CASSGDLYGYTF.